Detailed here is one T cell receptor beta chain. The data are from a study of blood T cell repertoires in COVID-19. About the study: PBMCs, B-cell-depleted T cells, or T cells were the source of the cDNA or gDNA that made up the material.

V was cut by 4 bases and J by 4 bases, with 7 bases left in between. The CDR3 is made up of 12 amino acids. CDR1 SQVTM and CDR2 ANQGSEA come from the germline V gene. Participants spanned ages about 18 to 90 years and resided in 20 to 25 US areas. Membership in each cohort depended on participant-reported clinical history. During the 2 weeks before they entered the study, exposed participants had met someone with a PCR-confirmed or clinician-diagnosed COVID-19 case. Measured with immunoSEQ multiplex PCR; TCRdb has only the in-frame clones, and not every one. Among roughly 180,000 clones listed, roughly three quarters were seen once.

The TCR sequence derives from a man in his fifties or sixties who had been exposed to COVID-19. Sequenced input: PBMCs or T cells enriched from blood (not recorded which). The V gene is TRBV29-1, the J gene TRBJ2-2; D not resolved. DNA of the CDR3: TGCAGCGTTGGTCAGGCCACCGGGGAGCTGTTTTTT. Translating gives CSVGQATGELFF.